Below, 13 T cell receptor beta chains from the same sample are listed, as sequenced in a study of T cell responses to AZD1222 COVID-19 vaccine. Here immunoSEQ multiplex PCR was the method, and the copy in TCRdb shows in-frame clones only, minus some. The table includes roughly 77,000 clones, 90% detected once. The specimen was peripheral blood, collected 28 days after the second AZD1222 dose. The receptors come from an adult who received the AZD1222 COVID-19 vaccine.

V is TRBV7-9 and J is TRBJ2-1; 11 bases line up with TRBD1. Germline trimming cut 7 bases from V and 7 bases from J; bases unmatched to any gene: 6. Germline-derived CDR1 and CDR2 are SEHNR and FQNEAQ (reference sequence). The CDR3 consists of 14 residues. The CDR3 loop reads CASTGQGAWNEQFF. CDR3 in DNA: TGTGCCAGCACAGGACAGGGGGCATGGAATGAGCAGTTCTTC.

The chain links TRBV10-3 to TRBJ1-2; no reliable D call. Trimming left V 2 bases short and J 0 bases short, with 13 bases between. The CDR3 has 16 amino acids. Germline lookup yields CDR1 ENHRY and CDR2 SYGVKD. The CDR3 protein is CAISEGRDVANYGYTF. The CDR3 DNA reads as TGTGCCATCAGTGAGGGAAGGGATGTGGCTAACTATGGCTACACCTTC.

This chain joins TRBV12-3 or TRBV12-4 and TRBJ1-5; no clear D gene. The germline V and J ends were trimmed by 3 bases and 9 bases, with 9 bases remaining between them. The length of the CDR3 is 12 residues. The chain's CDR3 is CASSLSTLPQHF. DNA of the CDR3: TGTGCCAGCAGTTTGAGTACTCTGCCCCAGCATTTT.

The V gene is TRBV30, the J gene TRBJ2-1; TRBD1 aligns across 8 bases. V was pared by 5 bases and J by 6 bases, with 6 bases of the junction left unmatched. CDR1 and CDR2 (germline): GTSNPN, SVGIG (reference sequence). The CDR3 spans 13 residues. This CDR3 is CAWAGQAGNEQFF. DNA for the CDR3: TGTGCCTGGGCGGGACAGGCGGGCAATGAGCAGTTCTTC. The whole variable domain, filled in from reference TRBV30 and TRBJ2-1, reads SQTIHQWPATLVQPVGSPLSLECTVEGTSNPNLYWYRQAAGRGLQLLFYSVGIGQISSEVPQNLSASRPQDRQFILSSKKLLLSDSGFYLCAWAGQAGNEQFFGPGTRLTVL.

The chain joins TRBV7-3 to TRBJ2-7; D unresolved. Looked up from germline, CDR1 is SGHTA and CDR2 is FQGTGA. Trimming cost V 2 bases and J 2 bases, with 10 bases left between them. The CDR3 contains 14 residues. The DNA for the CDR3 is TGTGCCAGCAGCTTAGGGCCGGCCACCTACGAGCAGTACTTC. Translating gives CASSLGPATYEQYF.

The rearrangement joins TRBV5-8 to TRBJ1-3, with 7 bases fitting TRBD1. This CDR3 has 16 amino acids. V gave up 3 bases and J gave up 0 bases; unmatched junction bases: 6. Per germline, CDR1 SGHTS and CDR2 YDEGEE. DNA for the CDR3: TGTGCCAGCAGCTATCGACAGGGCTACTCTGGAAACACCATATATTTT. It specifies CASSYRQGYSGNTIYF.

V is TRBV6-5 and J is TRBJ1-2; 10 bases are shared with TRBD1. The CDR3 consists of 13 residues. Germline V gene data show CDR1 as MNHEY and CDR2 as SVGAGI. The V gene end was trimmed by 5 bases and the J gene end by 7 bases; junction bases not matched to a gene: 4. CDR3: CASSTDRGPGYTF. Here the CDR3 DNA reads TGTGCCAGCAGTACTGACAGGGGGCCTGGCTACACCTTC.

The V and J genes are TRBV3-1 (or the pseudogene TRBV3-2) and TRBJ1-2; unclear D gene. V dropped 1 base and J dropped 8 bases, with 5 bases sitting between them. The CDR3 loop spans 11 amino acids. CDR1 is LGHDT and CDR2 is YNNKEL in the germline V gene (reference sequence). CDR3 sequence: CASSQALGYTF. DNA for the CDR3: TGTGCCAGCAGCCAAGCTCTCGGCTACACCTTC.

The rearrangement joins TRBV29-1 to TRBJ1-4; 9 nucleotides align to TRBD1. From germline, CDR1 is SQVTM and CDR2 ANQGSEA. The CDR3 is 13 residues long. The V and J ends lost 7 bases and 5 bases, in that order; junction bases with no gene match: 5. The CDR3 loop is CSAVGTGNEKLFF. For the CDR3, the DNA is TGCAGCGCCGTCGGGACAGGGAATGAAAAACTGTTTTTT.

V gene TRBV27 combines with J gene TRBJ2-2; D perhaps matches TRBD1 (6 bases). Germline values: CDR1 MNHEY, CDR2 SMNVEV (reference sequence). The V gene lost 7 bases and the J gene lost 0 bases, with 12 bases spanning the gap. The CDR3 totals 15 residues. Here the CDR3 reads CASKGVGANTGELFF. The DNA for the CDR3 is TGTGCCAGCAAGGGGGTAGGAGCGAACACCGGGGAGCTGTTTTTT.

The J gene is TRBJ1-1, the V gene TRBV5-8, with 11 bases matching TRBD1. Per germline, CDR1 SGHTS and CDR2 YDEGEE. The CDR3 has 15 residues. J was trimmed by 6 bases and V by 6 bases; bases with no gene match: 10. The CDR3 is CASTLLGQGESEAFF. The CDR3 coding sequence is TGTGCCAGCACTTTATTGGGACAGGGGGAGTCTGAAGCTTTCTTT.

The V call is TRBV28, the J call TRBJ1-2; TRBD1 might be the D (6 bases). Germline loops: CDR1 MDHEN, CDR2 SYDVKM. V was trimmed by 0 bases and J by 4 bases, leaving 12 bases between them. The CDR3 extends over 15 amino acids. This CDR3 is CASSLWGGRIYGYTF. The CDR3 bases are TGTGCCAGCAGTTTATGGGGGGGGCGCATCTATGGCTACACCTTC.

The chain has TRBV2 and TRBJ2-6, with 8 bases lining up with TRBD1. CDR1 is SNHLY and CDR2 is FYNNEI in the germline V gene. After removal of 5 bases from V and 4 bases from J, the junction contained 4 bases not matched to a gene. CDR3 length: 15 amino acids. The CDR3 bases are TGTGCCAGCAGTAGGACAGGGAACGGGGCCAACGTCCTGACTTTC. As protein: CASSRTGNGANVLTF.